This TCR beta chain comes out of a study of blood T cell repertoires in COVID-19. Study in general: The United States, Italy and Spain supplied acute and convalescent COVID-19 samples.

Per germline, CDR1 KGHSH and CDR2 LQKENI. The CDR3 is 14 amino acids. V lost 3 bases to trimming and J lost 11 bases, with 14 bases between them. As processed by the authors: Amplifying reference gene primers gave estimates of nucleated cell counts. Here immunoSEQ multiplex PCR was the method, and the copy in TCRdb shows in-frame clones only, minus some. For V, J and clone size, that table is used; D and trimming come from the DNA. The table records 150,000 to 200,000 clones, 86% of them present only once. The sample taken for sequencing was peripheral blood. The chain combines TRBV18 with TRBJ1-6; possible D gene TRBD1, 6 bases. The receptor comes from a woman aged 80 or older in a cohort sampled during active or convalescent COVID-19. The CDR3 DNA reads as TGTGCCAGCTCACCCGGGGGGCGCGGAACACCCCTCCACTTT. Residues: CASSPGGRGTPLHF.